The present T cell receptor (beta chain) was sequenced within a study of T cells after yellow fever vaccination. Study-level information: Preparing low-cell-number fractions relied on SMART-Seq v4 Ultra Low Input. Study-level findings and limits: Within FACS-sorted repertoires, abundant clonotypes contaminating from the bulk population could be present. A weaker but faster secondary response was observed, peaking on day 5 versus 15. The appearance of a small share of clonotypes in both CD4 and CD8 compartments was observed.

Worth noting for this clonotype: The antigen is unknown.

This CDR3 is 13 amino acids long. Trimming removed 2 bases at V and 4 bases at J, with 6 bases between. TCRdb re-analysed the 5' RACE reads in MiXCR, keeping a single row per CDR3 protein. The sample holds some 300,000 distinct CDR3 sequences, less than 4.5% seen once. V usage is TRBV12-3 or TRBV12-4 and J usage is TRBJ1-3; D not certain. The material sequenced was PBMCs, taken on the day of the yellow fever booster vaccination. The clonotype originates from a man in his late teens or twenties who received the YFV17D yellow fever vaccine. The CDR3 region has the DNA TGTGCCAGCAGTTTATCGAAGGGAAACACCATATATTTT. This translates into CASSLSKGNTIYF.